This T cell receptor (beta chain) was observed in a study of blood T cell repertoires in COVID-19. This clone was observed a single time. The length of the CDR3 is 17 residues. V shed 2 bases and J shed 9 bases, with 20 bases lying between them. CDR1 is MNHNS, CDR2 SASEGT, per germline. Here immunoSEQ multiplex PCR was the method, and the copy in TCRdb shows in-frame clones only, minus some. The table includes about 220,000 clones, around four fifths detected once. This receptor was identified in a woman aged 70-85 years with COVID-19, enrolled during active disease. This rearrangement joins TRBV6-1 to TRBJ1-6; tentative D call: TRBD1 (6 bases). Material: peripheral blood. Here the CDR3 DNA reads TGTGCCAGCAGTGAAATGATTGGACGGGACACGTTTTCACCCCTCCACTTT. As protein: CASSEMIGRDTFSPLHF.